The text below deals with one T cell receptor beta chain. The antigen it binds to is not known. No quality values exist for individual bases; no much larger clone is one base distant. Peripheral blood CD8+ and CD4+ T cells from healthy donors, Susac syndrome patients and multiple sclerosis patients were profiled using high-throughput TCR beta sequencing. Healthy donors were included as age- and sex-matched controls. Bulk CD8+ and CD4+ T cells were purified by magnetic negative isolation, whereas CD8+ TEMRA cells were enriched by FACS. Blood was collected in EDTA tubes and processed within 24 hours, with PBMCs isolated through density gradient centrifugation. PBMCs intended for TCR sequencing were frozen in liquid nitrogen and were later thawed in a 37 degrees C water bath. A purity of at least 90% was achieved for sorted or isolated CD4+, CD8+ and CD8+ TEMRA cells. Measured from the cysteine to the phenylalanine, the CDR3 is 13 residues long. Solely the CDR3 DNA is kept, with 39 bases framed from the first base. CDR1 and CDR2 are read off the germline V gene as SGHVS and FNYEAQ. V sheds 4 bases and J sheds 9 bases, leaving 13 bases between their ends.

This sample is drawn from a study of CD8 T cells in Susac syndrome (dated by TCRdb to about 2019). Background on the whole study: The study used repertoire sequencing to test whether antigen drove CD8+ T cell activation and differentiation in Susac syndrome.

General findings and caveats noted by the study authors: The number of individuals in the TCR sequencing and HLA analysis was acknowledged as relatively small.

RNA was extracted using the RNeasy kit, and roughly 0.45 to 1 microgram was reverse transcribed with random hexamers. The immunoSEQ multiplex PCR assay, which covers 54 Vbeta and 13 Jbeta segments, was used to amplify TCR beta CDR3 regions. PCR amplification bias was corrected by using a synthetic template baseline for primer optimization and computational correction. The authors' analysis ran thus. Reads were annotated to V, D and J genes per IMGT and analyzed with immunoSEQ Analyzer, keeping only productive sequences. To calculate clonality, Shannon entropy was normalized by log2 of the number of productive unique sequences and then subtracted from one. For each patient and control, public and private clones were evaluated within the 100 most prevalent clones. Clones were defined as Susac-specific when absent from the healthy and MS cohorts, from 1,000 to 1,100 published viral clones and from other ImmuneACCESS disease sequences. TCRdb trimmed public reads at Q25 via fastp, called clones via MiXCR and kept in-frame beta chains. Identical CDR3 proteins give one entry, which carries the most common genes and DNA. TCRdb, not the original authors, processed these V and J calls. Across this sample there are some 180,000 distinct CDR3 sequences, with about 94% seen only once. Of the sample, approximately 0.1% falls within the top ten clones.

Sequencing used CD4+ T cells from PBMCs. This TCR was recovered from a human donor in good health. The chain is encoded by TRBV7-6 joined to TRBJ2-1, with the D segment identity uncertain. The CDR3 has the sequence CASSSLNGGEQFF. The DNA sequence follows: TGTGCCAGCAGCTCCTTGAATGGTGGTGAGCAGTTCTTC.